The present entry profiles one T cell receptor beta chain with its context. The data derive from a study of blood T cell repertoires in COVID-19. Study information: Nucleic acid was either cDNA or gDNA, and it came from T cells, B-cell-depleted T cells, or PBMCs.

The junction had 4 bases not matched to a gene; V was cut back by 2 bases and J by 3 bases. The CDR3 extends over 14 amino acids. Germline V gene data show CDR1 as MNHEY and CDR2 as SMNVEV (reference sequence). The method was immunoSEQ multiplex PCR; TCRdb's version includes in-frame clones alone and lacks a portion of them. The data hold more than 200,000 clones, with 85% to 90% observed a single time. The rearrangement links TRBV27 to TRBJ2-7; 7 bases map to TRBD2. Input material: peripheral blood. The receptor comes from a man aged 50 or older with COVID-19, enrolled during active disease. The CDR3 coding sequence is TGTGCCAGCAGTTTAGGCGGGAGTAGCTACGAGCAGTACTTC. It yields the protein CASSLGGSSYEQYF.